This is a list of T cell receptor beta chains from one sample in a study of patients and donors after allogeneic stem cell transplantation. One entry per CDR3 protein, called by TCRdb with MiXCR from the RT-PCR reads. The sample consists of roughly 250,000 distinct CDR3 sequences, over 12% of them appearing once. Sequenced input: blood, either unsorted or a sorted T cell fraction (not recorded which). All receptors come from a human donor who was either an allogeneic HSCT recipient or a stem cell or donor lymphocyte infusion donor (not recorded which). It is not recorded whose cells these are; they may come from a transplant donor. Both conserved end residues are part of each CDR3.

j_gene: TRBJ2-3; v_gene: TRBV7-9; len: 15; CDR3aa: CASLDSGRYTDTQYF
j_gene: TRBJ2-7; v_gene: TRBV7-8; len: 15; CDR3aa: CASSLESQGLYEQYF
j_gene: TRBJ2-6; v_gene: TRBV21-1; len: 15; CDR3aa: CASSKPGSGANVLTF
j_gene: TRBJ2-7; v_gene: TRBV5-1; len: 14; CDR3aa: CASSPDLGAYEQYF
j_gene: TRBJ1-2; v_gene: TRBV29-1; len: 13; CDR3aa: CSAEPGINYGYTF
j_gene: TRBJ2-2; v_gene: TRBV5-6; len: 14; CDR3aa: CASRGTADTGELFF
j_gene: TRBJ2-5; v_gene: TRBV20-1; len: 16; CDR3aa: CSANPRPGPERETQYF
j_gene: TRBJ1-2; v_gene: TRBV12-3/TRBV12-4; len: 13; CDR3aa: CASSLQGFLGYTF
j_gene: TRBJ1-2; v_gene: TRBV5-5; len: 15; CDR3aa: CASSSPTTEAYGYTF
j_gene: TRBJ2-3; v_gene: TRBV29-1; len: 13; CDR3aa: CSVDMESTDTQYF
j_gene: TRBJ2-4; v_gene: TRBV11-2; len: 16; CDR3aa: CASSGRVRTVHNIQYF
j_gene: TRBJ2-7; v_gene: TRBV7-2; len: 13; CDR3aa: CASMRQGRTEQYF
j_gene: TRBJ1-1; v_gene: TRBV7-9; len: 14; CDR3aa: CASRGPYPYTEAFF
j_gene: TRBJ2-3; v_gene: TRBV4-2; len: 16; CDR3aa: CASSQVAARSTDTQYF
j_gene: TRBJ2-5; v_gene: TRBV6-1; len: 17; CDR3aa: CSSSGIPGGRHQETQYF
j_gene: TRBJ2-6; v_gene: TRBV5-1; len: 17; CDR3aa: CASSSTPGGAGANVLTF